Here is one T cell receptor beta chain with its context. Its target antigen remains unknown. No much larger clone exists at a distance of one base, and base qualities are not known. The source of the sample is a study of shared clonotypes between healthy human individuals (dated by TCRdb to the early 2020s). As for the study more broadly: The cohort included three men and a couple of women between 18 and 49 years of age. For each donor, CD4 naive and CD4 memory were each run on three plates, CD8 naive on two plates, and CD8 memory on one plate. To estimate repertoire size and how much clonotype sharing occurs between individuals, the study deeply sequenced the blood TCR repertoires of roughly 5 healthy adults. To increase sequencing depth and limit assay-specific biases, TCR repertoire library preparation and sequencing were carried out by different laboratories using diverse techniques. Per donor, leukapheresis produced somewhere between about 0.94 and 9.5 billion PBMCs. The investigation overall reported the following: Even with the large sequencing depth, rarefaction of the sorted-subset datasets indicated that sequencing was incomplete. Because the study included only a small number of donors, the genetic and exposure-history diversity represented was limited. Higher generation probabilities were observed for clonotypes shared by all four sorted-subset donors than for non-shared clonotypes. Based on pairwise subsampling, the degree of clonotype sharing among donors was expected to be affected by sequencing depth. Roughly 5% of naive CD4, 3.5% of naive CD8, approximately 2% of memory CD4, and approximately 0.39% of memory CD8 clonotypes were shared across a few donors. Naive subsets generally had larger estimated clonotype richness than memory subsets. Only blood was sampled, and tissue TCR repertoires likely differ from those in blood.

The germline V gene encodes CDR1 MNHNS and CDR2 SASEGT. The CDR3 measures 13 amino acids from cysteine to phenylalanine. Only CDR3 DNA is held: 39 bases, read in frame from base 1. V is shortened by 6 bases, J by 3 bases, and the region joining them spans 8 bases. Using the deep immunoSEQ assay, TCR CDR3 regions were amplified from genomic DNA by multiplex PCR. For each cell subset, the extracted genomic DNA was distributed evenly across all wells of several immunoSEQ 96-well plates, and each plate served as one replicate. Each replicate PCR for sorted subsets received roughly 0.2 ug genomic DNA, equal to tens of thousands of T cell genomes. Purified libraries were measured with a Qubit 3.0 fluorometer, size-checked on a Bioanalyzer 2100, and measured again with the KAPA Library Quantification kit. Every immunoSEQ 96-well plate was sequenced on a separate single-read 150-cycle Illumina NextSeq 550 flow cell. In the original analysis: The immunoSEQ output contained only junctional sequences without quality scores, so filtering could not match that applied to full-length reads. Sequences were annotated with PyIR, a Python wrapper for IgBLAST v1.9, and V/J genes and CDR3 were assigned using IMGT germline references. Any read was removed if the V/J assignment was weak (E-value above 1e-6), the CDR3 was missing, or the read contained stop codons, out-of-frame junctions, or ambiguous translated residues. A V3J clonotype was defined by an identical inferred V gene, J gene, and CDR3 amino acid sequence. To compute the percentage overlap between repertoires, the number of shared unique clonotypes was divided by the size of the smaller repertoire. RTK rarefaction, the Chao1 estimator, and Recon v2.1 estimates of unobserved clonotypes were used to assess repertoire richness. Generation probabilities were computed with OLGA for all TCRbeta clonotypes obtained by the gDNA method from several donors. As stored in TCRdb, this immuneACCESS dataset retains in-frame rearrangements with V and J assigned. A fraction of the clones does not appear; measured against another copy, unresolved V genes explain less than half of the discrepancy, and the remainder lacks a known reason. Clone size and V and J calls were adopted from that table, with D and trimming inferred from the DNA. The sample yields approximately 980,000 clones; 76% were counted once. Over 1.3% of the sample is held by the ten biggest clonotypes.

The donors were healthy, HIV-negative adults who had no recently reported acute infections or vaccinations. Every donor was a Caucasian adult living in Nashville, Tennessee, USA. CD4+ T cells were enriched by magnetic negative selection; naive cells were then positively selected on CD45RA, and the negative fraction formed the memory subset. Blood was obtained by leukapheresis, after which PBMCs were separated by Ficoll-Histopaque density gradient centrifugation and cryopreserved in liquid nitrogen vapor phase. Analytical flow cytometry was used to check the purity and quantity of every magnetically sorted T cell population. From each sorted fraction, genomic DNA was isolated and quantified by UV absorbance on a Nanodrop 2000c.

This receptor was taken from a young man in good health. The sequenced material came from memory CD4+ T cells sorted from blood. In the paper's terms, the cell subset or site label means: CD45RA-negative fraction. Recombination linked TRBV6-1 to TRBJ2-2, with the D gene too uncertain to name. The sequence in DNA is TGTGCCAGCAGGAGCGACTACACCGGGGAGCTGTTTTTT. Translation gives CASRSDYTGELFF.